The 3 T cell receptor beta chains below come from one sample, sequenced in a study of T cell responses to AZD1222 COVID-19 vaccine. This table comes from immunoSEQ multiplex PCR, and its TCRdb copy is limited to in-frame clones, with some not included. Among 200,000 to 250,000 clones listed, roughly 94% were seen once. Sample: peripheral blood, taken 28 days after the second dose of the MenACWY control vaccine. The receptors originated from an adult who received the MenACWY meningococcal vaccine as a control.

V gene TRBV27 combines with J gene TRBJ2-1; D possibly corresponds to TRBD2 (6 bases). CDR1 is MNHEY and CDR2 is SMNVEV in the germline V gene (reference sequence). V shed 2 bases and J shed 8 bases, with 16 bases lying between them. CDR3 size: 15 residues. The CDR3 DNA sequence: TGTGCCAGCAGTTTACGGGCAGGAGGGTTCGATGAGCAGTTCTTC. This gives the protein CASSLRAGGFDEQFF.

The chain employs TRBV12-3 or TRBV12-4 and TRBJ2-3; D remains unclear. Deletions cut 5 bases from V and 6 bases from J, with 6 bases between. The CDR3 sequence is 11 residues long. The CDR3 coding sequence is TGTGCCAGCAGTCCCAGTGATACGCAGTATTTT. Its protein product is CASSPSDTQYF.

The count of this clone is one. This chain links TRBV7-2 with TRBJ1-6; TRBD1 might be the D (5 bases). The CDR3 totals 14 residues. Per germline, CDR1 SGHTA and CDR2 FQGNSA. V shed 5 bases and J shed 5 bases, with 10 bases lying between them. The CDR3 DNA is TGTGCCAGCAGCGCCGGGACGGATAATTCACCCCTCCACTTT. Residues: CASSAGTDNSPLHF.